These T cell receptor beta chains were read from a single sample in a study of T cells in Graves' hyperthyroidism and ophthalmopathy. TCRdb re-called the multiplex PCR reads through MiXCR, storing one row per CDR3 protein. This sample has approximately 530,000 distinct CDR3 sequences; around 15% occur once, and the top ten carry approximately 20%. The sequenced sample was blood. These receptors were collected from a woman aged 18 to 35 with Graves' hyperthyroidism. CDR3s include the opening cysteine and the closing phenylalanine or tryptophan. The D gene is left open where the match is weak. Rows may omit the clone size; those that give it use once, few, many or a size class.

d_gene	v_gene	j_gene	abundance	CDR3nt	CDR3aa
-	TRBV4-3	TRBJ2-7	-	TGCGCCAGCAGCCAAGATTTGGGACTTGGCAATGAGCAGTACTTC	CASSQDLGLGNEQYF
TRBD2	TRBV6-1	TRBJ2-1	many	TGTGCCAGCAGTTACAGTGCTAGCGGGAGAGGGAATGAGCAGTTCTTC	CASSYSASGRGNEQFF
TRBD2	TRBV24-1	TRBJ2-3	many	TGTGCCACCAGTGAACCCTCGGGGAGGGGCCCCCCAGATACGCAGTATTTT	CATSEPSGRGPPDTQYF
-	TRBV7-9	TRBJ1-1	many	TGTGCCAGCAGCCAAGAGGGGGGCAGGAACACTGAAGCTTTCTTT	CASSQEGGRNTEAFF
TRBD2	TRBV11-2	TRBJ2-1	few	TGTGCCAGCAGATTAGCGGGGGGGCACAGTGAGCAGTTCTTC	CASRLAGGHSEQFF
TRBD2	TRBV6-2/TRBV6-3	TRBJ2-7	many	TGTGCCAGCATGGGGGGGGGATCCTACGAGCAGTACTTC	CASMGGGSYEQYF
-	TRBV7-9	TRBJ2-1	many	TGTGCCAGCAGCCTAGGACAGCTTTACAATGAGCAGTTCTTC	CASSLGQLYNEQFF
-	TRBV28	TRBJ2-7	many	TGTGCCAGCTCACCCTCAATCTACGAGCAGTACTTC	CASSPSIYEQYF
-	TRBV25-1	TRBJ2-3	once	TGTGCCATCAGAGGCGGGCCTGGAGATACGCAGTATTTT	CAIRGGPGDTQYF
TRBD2	TRBV5-5	TRBJ2-1	few	TGTGCCAGCAGCGGGGGGACTAGCGGGAGCATTGGGTCGTATGAGCAGTTCTTC	CASSGGTSGSIGSYEQFF
-	TRBV29-1	TRBJ2-6	-	TGCAACAAACGGGTGGACAACTCTTTC	CNKRVDNSF
-	TRBV20-1	TRBJ2-1	many	TGCAGTGCTAGAGAGTGGGGAAAAACCAATGAGCAGTTCTTC	CSAREWGKTNEQFF
-	TRBV19	TRBJ1-5	-	TGTGCCAGTAGTATAGTTTACGGGGAGACCCAGCATTTT	CASSIVYGETQHF
TRBD1	TRBV7-8	TRBJ2-2	few	TGTGCCAGCAGCTCACTCCGGACAGGCTACACCGGGGAGCTGTTTTTT	CASSSLRTGYTGELFF
-	TRBV24-1	TRBJ2-5	many	TGTGCCACCAGTGACCTTAACGGCGCAGAGACCCAGTACTTC	CATSDLNGAETQYF
-	TRBV12-3/TRBV12-4	TRBJ1-3	few	TGTGCCAGCAGTTTTGAAGGGAGTCGTAACACCATATATTTT	CASSFEGSRNTIYF
TRBD2	TRBV11-3	TRBJ2-1	many	TGTGCCAGCAGCTCCCAGCGGGGGTCAGGCAATGAGCAGTTCTTC	CASSSQRGSGNEQFF
-	TRBV7-9	TRBJ2-1	many	TGTGCCAGCACCTTAAGCGGAAGCTCCTACAATGAGCAGTTCTTC	CASTLSGSSYNEQFF
-	TRBV20-1	TRBJ1-6	-	TGCAGCGCTAGGTTCAGTAGCAATAATTCACCCCTCCACTTT	CSARFSSNNSPLHF
-	TRBV12-5	TRBJ1-3	-	TGTGCTAGTGGTTTGGTCCGGGGTCCTTCCTCTGGAAACACCATATATTTT	CASGLVRGPSSGNTIYF
TRBD2	TRBV6-1	TRBJ2-5	-	TGTGCCAGCACCACGGTGGGGCGGGAGGGCTATAACGAGACCCAGTACTTC	CASTTVGREGYNETQYF
TRBD1	TRBV18	TRBJ1-6	-	TGTGCCAGCTCACCACGCCGGGGACAGATAAATTCACCCCTCCACTTT	CASSPRRGQINSPLHF
-	TRBV13	TRBJ1-2	many	TGTGCCAGCAGCTTTGGGGGTTTCGGTGGCTACACCTTC	CASSFGGFGGYTF
TRBD1	TRBV7-2	TRBJ1-6	few	TGTGCCAGCAGCCTAAGAACGACAGGGGAGTTTTCACCCCTCCACTTT	CASSLRTTGEFSPLHF